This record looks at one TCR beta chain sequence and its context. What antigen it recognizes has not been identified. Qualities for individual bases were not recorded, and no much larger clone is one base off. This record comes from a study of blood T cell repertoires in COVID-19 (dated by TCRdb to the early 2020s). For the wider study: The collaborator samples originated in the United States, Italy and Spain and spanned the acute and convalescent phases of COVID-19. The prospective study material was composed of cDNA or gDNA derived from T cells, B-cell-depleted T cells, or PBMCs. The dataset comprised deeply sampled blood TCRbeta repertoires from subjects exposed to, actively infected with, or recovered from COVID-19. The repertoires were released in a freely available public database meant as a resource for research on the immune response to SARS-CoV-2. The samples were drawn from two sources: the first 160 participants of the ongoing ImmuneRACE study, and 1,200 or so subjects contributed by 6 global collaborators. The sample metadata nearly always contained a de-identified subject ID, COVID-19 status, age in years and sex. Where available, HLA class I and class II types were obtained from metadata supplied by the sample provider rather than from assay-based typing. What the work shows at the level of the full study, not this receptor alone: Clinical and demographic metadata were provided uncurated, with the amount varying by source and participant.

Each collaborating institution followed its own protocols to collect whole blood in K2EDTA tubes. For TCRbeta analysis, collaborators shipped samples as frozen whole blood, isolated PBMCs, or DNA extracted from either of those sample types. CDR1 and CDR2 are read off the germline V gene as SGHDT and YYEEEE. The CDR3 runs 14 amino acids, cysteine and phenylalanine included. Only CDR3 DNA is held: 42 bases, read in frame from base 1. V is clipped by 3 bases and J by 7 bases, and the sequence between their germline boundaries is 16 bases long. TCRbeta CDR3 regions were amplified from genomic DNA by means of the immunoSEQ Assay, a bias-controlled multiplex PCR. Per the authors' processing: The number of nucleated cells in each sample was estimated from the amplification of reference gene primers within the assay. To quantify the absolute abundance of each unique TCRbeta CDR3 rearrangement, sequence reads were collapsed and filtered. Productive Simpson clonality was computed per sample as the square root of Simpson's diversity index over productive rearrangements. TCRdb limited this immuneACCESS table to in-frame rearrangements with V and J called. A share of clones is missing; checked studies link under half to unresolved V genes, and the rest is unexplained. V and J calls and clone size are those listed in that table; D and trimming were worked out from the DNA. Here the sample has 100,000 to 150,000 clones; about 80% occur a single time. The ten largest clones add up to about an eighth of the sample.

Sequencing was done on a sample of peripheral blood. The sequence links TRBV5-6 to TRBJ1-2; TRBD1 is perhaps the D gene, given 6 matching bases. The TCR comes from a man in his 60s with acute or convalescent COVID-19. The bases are TGTGCCAGCAGCTCTAAGGGGGTCGTCGCTGGCTACACCTTC. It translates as CASSSKGVVAGYTF.